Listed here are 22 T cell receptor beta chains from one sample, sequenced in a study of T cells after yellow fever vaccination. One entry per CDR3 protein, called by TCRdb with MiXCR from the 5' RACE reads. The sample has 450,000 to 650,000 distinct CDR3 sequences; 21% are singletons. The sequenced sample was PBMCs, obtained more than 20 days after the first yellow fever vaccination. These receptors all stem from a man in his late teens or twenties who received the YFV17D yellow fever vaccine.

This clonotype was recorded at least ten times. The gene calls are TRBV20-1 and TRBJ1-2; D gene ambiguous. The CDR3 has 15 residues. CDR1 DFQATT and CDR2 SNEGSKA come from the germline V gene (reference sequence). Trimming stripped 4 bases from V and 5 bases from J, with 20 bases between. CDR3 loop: CSATSDRTHLYGYTF. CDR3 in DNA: TGCAGTGCTACTTCAGACCGTACCCACCTGTATGGCTACACCTTC.

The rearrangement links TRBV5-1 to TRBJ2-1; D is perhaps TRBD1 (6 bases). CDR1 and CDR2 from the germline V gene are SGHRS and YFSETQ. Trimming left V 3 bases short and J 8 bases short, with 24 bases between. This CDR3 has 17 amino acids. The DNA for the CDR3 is TGCGCCAGCAGCTCCTACCCAGAAGCGGATAAGGGGGATGAGCAGTTCTTC. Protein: CASSSYPEADKGDEQFF. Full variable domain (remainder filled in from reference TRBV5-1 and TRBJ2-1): KAGVTQTPRYLIKTRGQQVTLSCSPISGHRSVSWYQQTPGQGLQFLFEYFSETQRNKGNFPGRFSGRQFSNSRSEMNVSTLELGDSALYLCASSSYPEADKGDEQFFGPGTRLTVL.

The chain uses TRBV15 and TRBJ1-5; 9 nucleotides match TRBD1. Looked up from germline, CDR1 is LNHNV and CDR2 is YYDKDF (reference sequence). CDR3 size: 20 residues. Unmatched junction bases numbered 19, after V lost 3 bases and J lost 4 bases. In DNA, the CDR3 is TGTGCCACCAGCAGTAACATCGGAATCGAAACAGGGGGCGCGAATCAGCCCCAGCATTTT. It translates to CATSSNIGIETGGANQPQHF. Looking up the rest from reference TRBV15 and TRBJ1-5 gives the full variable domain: DAMVIQNPRYQVTQFGKPVTLSCSQTLNHNVMYWYQQKSSQAPKLLFHYYDKDFNNEADTPDNFQSRRPNTSFCFLDIRSPGLGDTAMYLCATSSNIGIETGGANQPQHFGDGTRLSIL.

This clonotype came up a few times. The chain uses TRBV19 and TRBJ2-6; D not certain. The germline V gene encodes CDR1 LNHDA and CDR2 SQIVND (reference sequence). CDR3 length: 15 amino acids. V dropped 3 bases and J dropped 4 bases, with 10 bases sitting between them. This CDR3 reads CASSIPEAGANVLTF. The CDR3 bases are TGTGCCAGTAGTATCCCCGAAGCCGGGGCCAACGTCCTGACTTTC.

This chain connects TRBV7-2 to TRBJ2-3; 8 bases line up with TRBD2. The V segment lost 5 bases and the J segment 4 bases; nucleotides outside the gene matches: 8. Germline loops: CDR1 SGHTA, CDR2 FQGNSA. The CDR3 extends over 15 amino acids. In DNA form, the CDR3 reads TGTGCCAGCAGCCCCGGGGGGGGGGGCCCAGATACGCAGTATTTT. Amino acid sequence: CASSPGGGGPDTQYF.

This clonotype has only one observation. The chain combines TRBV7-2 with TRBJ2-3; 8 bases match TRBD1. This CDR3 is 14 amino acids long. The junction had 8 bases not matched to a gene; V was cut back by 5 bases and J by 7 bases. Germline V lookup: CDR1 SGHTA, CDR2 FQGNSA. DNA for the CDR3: TGTGCCAGCAGCCCATCCCAGGGGGCATATACGCAGTATTTT. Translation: CASSPSQGAYTQYF.

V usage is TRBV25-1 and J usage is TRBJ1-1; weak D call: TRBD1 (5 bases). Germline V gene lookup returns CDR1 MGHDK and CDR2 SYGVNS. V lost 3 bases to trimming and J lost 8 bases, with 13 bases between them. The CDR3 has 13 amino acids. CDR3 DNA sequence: TGTGCCAGCAGTGAGTTCCAGGGTTCAGAAGCTTTCTTT. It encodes CASSEFQGSEAFF.

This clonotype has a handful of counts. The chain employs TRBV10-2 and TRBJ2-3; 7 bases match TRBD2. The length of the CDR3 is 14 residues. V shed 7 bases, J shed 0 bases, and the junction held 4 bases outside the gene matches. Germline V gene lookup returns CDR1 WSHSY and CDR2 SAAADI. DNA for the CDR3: TGCGCCAGCAAGGAGCGGGGCAGCACAGATACGCAGTATTTT. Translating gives CASKERGSTDTQYF.

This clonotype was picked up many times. CDR3 in DNA: TGTGCCAGCAGTTTCGATGATCAGCCCCAGCATTTT. This sequence encodes CASSFDDQPQHF. The chain is built from TRBV12-3 or TRBV12-4 and TRBJ1-5; D gene unclear. The CDR3 runs 12 residues. V gave up 3 bases and J gave up 5 bases, with 5 bases separating them.

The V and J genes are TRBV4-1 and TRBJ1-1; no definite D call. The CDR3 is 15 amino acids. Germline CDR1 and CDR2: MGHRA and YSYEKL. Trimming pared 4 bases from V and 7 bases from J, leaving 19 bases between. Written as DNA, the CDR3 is TGCGCCAGCAGCCGCGCCCTTTCTAGATGGGGTGAAGCTTTCTTT. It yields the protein CASSRALSRWGEAFF.

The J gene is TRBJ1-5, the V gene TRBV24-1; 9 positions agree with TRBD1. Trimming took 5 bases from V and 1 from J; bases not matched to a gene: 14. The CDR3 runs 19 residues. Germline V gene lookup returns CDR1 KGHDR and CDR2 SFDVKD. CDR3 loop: CATSAGGQGGLWSNQPQHF. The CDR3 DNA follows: TGTGCCACCAGTGCCGGGGGACAGGGAGGTTTGTGGAGCAATCAGCCCCAGCATTTT.

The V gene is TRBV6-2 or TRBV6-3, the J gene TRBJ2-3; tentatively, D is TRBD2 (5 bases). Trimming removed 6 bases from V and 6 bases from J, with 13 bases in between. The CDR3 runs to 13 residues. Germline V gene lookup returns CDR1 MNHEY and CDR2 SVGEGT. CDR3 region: CASRSGFWDTQYF. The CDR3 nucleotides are TGTGCCAGCAGATCGGGGTTTTGGGATACGCAGTATTTT.

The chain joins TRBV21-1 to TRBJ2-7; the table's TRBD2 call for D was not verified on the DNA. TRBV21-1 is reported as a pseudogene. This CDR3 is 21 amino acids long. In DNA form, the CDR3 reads TGTGCCAGCAGCAAAAGGATCCTACCGGGACTAGCGGGGGGGCATTTCTACGAGCAGTACGTC. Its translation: CASSKRILPGLAGGHFYEQYV.

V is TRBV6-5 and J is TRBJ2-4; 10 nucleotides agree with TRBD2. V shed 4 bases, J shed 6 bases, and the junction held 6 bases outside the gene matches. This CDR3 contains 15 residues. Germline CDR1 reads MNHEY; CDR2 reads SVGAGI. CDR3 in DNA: TGTGCCAGCAGTTCTCCCAGACTAGCGGGAAACATTCAGTACTTC. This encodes CASSSPRLAGNIQYF.

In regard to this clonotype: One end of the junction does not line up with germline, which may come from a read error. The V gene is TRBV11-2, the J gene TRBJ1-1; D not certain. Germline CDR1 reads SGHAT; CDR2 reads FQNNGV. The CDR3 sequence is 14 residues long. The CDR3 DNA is TGTGCCAGCACCTTATCCCGTACGAACACTGAAGCTTTCTTT. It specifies CASTLSRTNTEAFF.

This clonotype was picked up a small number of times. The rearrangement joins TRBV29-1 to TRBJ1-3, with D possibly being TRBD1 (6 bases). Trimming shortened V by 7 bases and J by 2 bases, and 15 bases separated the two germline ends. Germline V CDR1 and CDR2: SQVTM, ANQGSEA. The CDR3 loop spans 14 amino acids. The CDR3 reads CSARDTGAGNTIYF. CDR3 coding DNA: TGCAGCGCCAGGGACACCGGCGCTGGAAACACCATATATTTT.

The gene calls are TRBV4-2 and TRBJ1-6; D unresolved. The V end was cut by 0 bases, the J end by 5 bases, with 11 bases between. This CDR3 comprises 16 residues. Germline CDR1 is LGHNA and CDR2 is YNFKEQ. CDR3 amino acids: CASSQENGRHNSPLHF. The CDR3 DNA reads TGTGCCAGCAGCCAAGAGAATGGCAGACATAATTCACCCCTCCACTTT.

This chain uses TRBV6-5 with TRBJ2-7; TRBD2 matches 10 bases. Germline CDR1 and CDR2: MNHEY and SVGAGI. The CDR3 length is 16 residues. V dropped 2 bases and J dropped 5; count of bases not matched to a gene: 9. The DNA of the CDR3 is TGTGCCAGCAGTTACACTTTGACTAGCGGGTTCCACGAGCAGTACTTC. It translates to CASSYTLTSGFHEQYF.

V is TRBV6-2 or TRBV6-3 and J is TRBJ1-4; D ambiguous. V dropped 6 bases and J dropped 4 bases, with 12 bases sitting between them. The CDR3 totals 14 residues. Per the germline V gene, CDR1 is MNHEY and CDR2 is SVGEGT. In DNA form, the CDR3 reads TGTGCCAGCAGGAGACCGGGCAGTAATGAAAAACTGTTTTTT. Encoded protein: CASRRPGSNEKLFF.

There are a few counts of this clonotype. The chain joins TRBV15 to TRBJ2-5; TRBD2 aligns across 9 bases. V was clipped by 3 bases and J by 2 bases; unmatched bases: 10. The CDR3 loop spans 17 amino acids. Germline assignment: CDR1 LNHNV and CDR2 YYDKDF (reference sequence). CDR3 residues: CATSSGRSGGFQETQYF. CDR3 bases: TGTGCCACCAGCAGTGGGCGCAGCGGGGGGTTTCAAGAGACCCAGTACTTC.

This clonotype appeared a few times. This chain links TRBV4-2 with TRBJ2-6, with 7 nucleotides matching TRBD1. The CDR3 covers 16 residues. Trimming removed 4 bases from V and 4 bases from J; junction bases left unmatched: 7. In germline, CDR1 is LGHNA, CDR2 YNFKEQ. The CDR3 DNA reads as TGTGCCAGCAGCCTAAAAACAGGGGCCGGGGCCAACGTCCTGACTTTC. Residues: CASSLKTGAGANVLTF.

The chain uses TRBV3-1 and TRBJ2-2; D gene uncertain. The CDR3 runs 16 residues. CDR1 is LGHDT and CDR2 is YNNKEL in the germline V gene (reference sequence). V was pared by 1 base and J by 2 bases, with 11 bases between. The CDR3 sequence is CASSQVVSTNTGELFF. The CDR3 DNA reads TGTGCCAGCAGCCAAGTCGTCAGTACAAACACCGGGGAGCTGTTTTTT. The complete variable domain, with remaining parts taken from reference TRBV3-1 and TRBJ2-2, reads DTAVSQTPKYLVTQMGNDKSIKCEQNLGHDTMYWYKQDSKKFLKIMFSYNNKELIINETVPNRFSPKSPDKAHLNLHINSLELGDSAVYFCASSQVVSTNTGELFFGEGSRLTVL.